This T cell receptor (beta chain) is from a study of T cell repertoires in cytomegalovirus infection. Study details: From public TCR beta signatures came an indication of both CMV infection and matching HLA type.

This clonotype was seen ten or more times. Its specificity is unknown. CDR1 is MNHEY, CDR2 SMNVEV, per germline (reference sequence). Trimming took 7 bases from V and 0 from J, leaving 4 bases between them. CDR3 length: 13 residues. One entry per CDR3 protein, called by TCRdb with MiXCR from the reads. The data hold 380,000 or so distinct CDR3 sequences, with 34% observed a single time. This TCR was recovered from a human donor in good health (CMV status not recorded). Some clones in this sample may be carry-over from other donors' samples. Source: cultured PBMCs, taken from culture after CMV antigen stimulation. The gene calls are TRBV27 and TRBJ1-6; D call uncertain. DNA for the CDR3: TGTGCCAGCAAGAGCTCCTATAATTCACCCCTCCACTTT. Translated, it gives CASKSSYNSPLHF.